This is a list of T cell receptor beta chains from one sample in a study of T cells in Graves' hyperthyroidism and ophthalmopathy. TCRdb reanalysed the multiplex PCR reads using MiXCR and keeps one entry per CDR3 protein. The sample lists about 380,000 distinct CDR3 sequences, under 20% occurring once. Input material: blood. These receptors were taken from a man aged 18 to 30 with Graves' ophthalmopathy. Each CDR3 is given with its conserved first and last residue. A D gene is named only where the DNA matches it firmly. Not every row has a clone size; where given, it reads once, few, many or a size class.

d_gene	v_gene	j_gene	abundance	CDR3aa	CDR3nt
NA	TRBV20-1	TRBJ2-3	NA	CSARERQNTDTQYF	TGCAGTGCTAGAGAGCGGCAAAACACAGATACGCAGTATTTT
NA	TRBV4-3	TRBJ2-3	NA	CASSPGSTQYF	TGCGCCAGCAGCCCGGGGAGTACGCAGTATTTT
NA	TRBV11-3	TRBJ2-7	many	CASLEAGEQYF	TGTGCCAGCCTGGAAGCGGGCGAGCAGTACTTC
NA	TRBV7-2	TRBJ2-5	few	CASSFLARTQYF	TGTGCCAGCAGCTTCCTAGCCCGGACCCAGTACTTC
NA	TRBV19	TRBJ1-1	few	CASSIGQTEAFF	TGTGCCAGTAGTATCGGACAAACTGAAGCTTTCTTT
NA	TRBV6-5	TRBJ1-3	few	CASSTRGGASYSGNTIYF	TGTGCCAGCAGTACCCGAGGAGGGGCATCCTACTCTGGAAACACCATATATTTT
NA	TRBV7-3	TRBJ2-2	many	CASSFTLTGELFF	TGTGCCAGCAGCTTTACCCTCACCGGGGAGCTGTTTTTT
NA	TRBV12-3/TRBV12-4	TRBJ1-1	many	CASSLRLNTEAFF	TGTGCCAGCAGCCTAAGACTGAACACTGAAGCTTTCTTT
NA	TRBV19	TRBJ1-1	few	CASRSPAQGTEAFF	TGTGCCAGTCGGAGTCCGGCCCAGGGCACTGAAGCTTTCTTT
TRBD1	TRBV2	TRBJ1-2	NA	CASSGGTGGGSYGYTF	TGTGCCAGCAGCGGGGGAACAGGGGGCGGCTCCTATGGCTACACCTTC
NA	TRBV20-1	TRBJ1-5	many	CSARADFYSNQPQHF	TGCAGTGCTAGGGCAGACTTTTATAGCAATCAGCCCCAGCATTTT
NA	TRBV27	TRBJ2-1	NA	CASSPTRETNEGQFF	TGTGCCAGCAGCCCCACCCGAGAGACAAATGAAGGGCAGTTCTTC
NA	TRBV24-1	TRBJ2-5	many	CATSDTLAGETQYF	TGTGCCACCAGTGACACTCTAGCAGGGGAGACCCAGTACTTC
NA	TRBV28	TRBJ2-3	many	CASSQAADSFTDTQYF	TGTGCCAGCAGCCAAGCGGCGGACAGTTTTACAGATACGCAGTATTTT
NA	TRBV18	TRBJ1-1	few	CASSPDTENTEAFF	TGTGCCAGCTCACCAGATACGGAGAACACTGAAGCTTTCTTT
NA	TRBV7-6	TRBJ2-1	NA	CASSSGVWNEQFF	TGTGCCAGCAGCTCAGGGGTTTGGAATGAGCAGTTCTTC
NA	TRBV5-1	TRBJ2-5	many	CASSLEGRGRSETQYF	TGCGCCAGCAGCTTGGAAGGCAGGGGGAGGTCAGAGACCCAGTACTTC
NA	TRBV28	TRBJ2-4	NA	CASSPNYRGSKNIQYF	TGTGCCAGCAGTCCCAATTATCGGGGGAGCAAAAACATTCAGTACTTC
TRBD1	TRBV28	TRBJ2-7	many	CASRTTGGAEEQYF	TGTGCCAGCAGGACTACAGGGGGCGCAGAAGAGCAGTACTTC
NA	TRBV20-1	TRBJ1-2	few	CSATQGTNYGYTF	TGCAGTGCTACCCAGGGTACTAACTATGGCTACACCTTC
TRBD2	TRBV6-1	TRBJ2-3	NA	CASFGSAGGGTDTQYF	TGTGCCAGCTTTGGATCGGCGGGGGGGGGCACAGATACGCAGTATTTT
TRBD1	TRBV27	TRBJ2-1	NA	CASSSLTGGLSSYNEQFF	TGTGCCAGCAGTTCCCTGACAGGGGGCTTGAGCTCCTACAATGAGCAGTTCTTC
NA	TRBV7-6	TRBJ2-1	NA	CASSPGVEQFF	TGTGCCAGCAGCCCCGGGGTTGAGCAGTTCTTC
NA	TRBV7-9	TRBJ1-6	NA	CASSFSTANNSPLHF	TGTGCCAGCAGCTTTTCGACAGCCAATAATTCACCCCTCCACTTT
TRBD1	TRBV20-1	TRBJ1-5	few	CSALVRAGREGGTGTSESLPQHF	TGCAGTGCCCTGGTGAGGGCGGGGCGCGAAGGTGGGACAGGGACTTCTGAATCATTGCCCCAGCATTTT
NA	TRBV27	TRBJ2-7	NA	CASSTTGFEQYF	TGTGCCAGCAGTACAACAGGGTTCGAGCAGTACTTC
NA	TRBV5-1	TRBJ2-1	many	CASSLSGYSYNEQFF	TGCGCCAGCAGCTTGAGTGGGTACTCCTACAATGAGCAGTTCTTC
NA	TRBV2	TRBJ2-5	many	CASKDSLGETQYF	TGTGCCAGCAAAGACAGCCTTGGGGAGACCCAGTACTTC
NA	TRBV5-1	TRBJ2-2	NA	CASSFGTAPTGELFF	TGCGCCAGCAGCTTCGGGACGGCTCCAACCGGGGAGCTGTTTTTT
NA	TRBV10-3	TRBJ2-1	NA	CATARVRSYNEQFF	TGTGCCACAGCCAGGGTCCGCTCCTACAATGAGCAGTTCTTC
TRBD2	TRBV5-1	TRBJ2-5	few	CATQVGGTGGQETQYF	TGCGCCACCCAAGTGGGAGGCACGGGGGGGCAAGAGACCCAGTACTTC
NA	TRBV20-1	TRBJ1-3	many	CSARDGDSGNTIYF	TGCAGTGCCCGGGACGGAGACTCTGGAAACACCATATATTTT
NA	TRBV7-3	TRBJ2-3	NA	CASSLAGAATDTQYF	TGTGCCAGCAGCTTAGCGGGGGCAGCCACAGATACGCAGTATTTT
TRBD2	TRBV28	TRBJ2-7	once	CASSSPGLSGGYEQYF	TGTGCCAGCAGTTCCCCCGGACTAAGCGGGGGCTACGAGCAGTACTTC
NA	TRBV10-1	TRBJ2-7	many	CASSATGLYEQYF	TGCGCCAGCAGTGCTACAGGGCTCTACGAGCAGTACTTC
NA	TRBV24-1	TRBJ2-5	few	CATSDSGEVGETQYF	TGTGCCACCAGTGATTCGGGGGAGGTTGGAGAGACCCAGTACTTC
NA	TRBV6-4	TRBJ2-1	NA	CASSTSGTPSGEQFF	TGTGCCAGCAGTACATCCGGGACTCCCAGCGGTGAGCAGTTCTTC
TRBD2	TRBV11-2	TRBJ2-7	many	CASSPPTSGGPGGYEQYF	TGTGCCAGCAGCCCGCCCACTAGCGGGGGGCCCGGAGGATACGAGCAGTACTTC
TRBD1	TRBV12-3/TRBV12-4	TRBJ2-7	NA	CASSLGGTGYEQYF	TGTGCCAGCAGCTTAGGCGGGACAGGGTACGAGCAGTACTTC
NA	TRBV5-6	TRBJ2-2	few	CASSLAANVELFF	TGTGCCAGCAGCTTGGCCGCAAATGTGGAGCTGTTTTTT
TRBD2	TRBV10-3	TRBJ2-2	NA	CAISGGSPTGELFF	TGTGCCATCAGCGGGGGGAGTCCCACCGGGGAGCTGTTTTTT